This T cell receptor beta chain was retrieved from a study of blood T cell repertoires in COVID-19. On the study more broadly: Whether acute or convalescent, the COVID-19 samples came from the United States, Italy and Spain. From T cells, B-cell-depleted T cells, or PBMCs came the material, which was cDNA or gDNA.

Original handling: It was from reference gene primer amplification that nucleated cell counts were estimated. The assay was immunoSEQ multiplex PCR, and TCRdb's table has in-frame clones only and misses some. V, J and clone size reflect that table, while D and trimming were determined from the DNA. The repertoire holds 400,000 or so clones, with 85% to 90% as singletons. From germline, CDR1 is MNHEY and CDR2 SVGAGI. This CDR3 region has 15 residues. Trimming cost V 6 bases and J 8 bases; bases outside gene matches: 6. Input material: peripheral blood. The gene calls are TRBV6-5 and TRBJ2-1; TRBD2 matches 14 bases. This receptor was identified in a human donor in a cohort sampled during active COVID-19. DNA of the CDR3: TGTGCCAGCAGCCCCACGGGACTAGCGGGAGATGAGCAGTTCTTC. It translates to CASSPTGLAGDEQFF.